These 27 T cell receptor beta chains came from one sample sequenced in a study of cytomegalovirus exposure and HLA in healthy donors. With 60 Vbeta and 13 Jbeta primers, the PCR was carried out. The data were produced by immunoSEQ multiplex PCR, yet TCRdb's version contains in-frame clones alone and is incomplete. The sample yields about 160,000 clones, around 81% seen once. The sequenced sample was PBMCs. The origin of the receptors is a woman between 50 and 59 years old in good health and CMV-seronegative.

The gene calls are TRBV11-2 and TRBJ1-4; D not certain. This CDR3 is built from 12 residues. V dropped 9 bases and J dropped 5 bases, with 10 bases sitting between them. CDR1 is SGHAT and CDR2 is FQNNGV in the germline V gene. Here the CDR3 DNA reads TGTGCCAGTGGCAGAGGGAATGAAAAACTGTTTTTT. As protein: CASGRGNEKLFF.

The J gene is TRBJ2-1, the V gene TRBV5-8; 10 nucleotides line up with TRBD1. CDR1 and CDR2 (germline): SGHTS, YDEGEE. This CDR3 has 15 amino acids. Trimming at V came to 7 bases and at J to 9 bases, leaving 13 bases not matched to a gene. The CDR3 sequence is CASRLYGQGGGEQFF. The CDR3 DNA follows: TGTGCCAGCCGTTTGTATGGACAGGGGGGAGGTGAGCAGTTCTTC.

In regard to this clone: Other DNA sequences from this sample encode an identical CDR3 as well. This chain links TRBV29-1 with TRBJ1-1, with D perhaps matching TRBD1 (6 bases). Trimming pared 7 bases from V and 1 base from J, leaving 10 bases between. This CDR3 has 12 amino acids. In germline, CDR1 is SQVTM, CDR2 ANQGSEA. CDR3 DNA: TGCAGCGGTAGCAGGGGGAACACTGAAGCTTTCTTT. As protein: CSGSRGNTEAFF.

The rearrangement links TRBV4-3 to TRBJ1-1, with D perhaps TRBD1 (5 bases). The germline CDR1 and CDR2 sequences are LGHNA and YSLEER. The CDR3 is 13 amino acids. V was pared by 1 base and J by 4 bases, with 7 bases between. As DNA, the CDR3 is TGCGCCAGCAGCCAAGGACAGAGCACTGAAGCTTTCTTT. Its protein is CASSQGQSTEAFF.

The chain couples TRBV2 to TRBJ2-1; 8 bases are a match to TRBD2. The germline gives CDR1 SNHLY, CDR2 FYNNEI. The junction had 7 bases not matched to a gene; V was cut back by 4 bases and J by 5 bases. The CDR3 is 15 amino acids. This chain's CDR3 is CASSARTSRNNEQFF. CDR3 DNA: TGTGCCAGCAGTGCGAGGACTAGCCGTAACAATGAGCAGTTCTTC.

As DNA, the CDR3 is TGTGCCAGCAGCCTTATTGACATCCGGGACTACATAGCCAAAAACATTCAGTACTTC. It translates to CASSLIDIRDYIAKNIQYF. The chain is built from TRBV6-4 and TRBJ2-4; 7 positions match TRBD2. Germline CDR1 is MRHNA and CDR2 is SNTAGT. J gave up 0 bases and V 6 bases, and 17 bases lay outside the gene matches. This CDR3 contains 19 residues.

The rearrangement uses TRBV9 and TRBJ2-7; 8 nucleotides line up with TRBD2. V gave up 3 bases and J gave up 3 bases; unmatched junction bases: 8. The CDR3 contains 15 residues. Germline V gene sequence: CDR1 SGDLS, CDR2 YYNGEE. The CDR3 nucleotides are TGTGCCAGCAGCGAGGGGGGGACTAGTAGCTACGAGCAGTACTTC. It specifies CASSEGGTSSYEQYF. Drawing the rest from reference TRBV9 and TRBJ2-7, the complete variable domain is DSGVTQTPKHLITATGQRVTLRCSPRSGDLSVYWYQQSLDQGLQFLIQYYNGEERAKGNILERFSAQQFPDLHSELNLSSLELGDSALYFCASSEGGTSSYEQYFGPGTRLTVT.

This clone turned up a few times. The J gene is TRBJ1-6, the V gene TRBV19; TRBD1 aligns across 8 bases. The CDR3 runs 12 residues. CDR1 and CDR2 (germline): LNHDA, SQIVND (reference sequence). Trimming took 10 bases from V and 7 from J; bases not matched to a gene: 3. CDR3 in amino acids: CATGTGNSPLHF. DNA for the CDR3: TGTGCCACCGGGACAGGAAATTCACCCCTCCACTTT.

V gene TRBV4-1 combines with J gene TRBJ2-1; 7 bases are shared with TRBD1. Germline trimming cut 0 bases from V and 2 bases from J; bases unmatched to any gene: 10. This CDR3 spans 18 amino acids. CDR1 and CDR2 from the germline V gene are MGHRA and YSYEKL. CDR3 coding DNA: TGCGCCAGCAGCCAAGACCCCAGGCAGGGGGTTACCTACAATGAGCAGTTCTTC. Translation: CASSQDPRQGVTYNEQFF.

The V and J genes are TRBV7-2 and TRBJ2-1; 10 bases match TRBD2. Trimming took 0 bases from V and 7 from J; bases not matched to a gene: 9. Germline CDR1 SGHTA, CDR2 FQGNSA. The CDR3 runs to 17 residues. The CDR3 spells CASSLARLAGARNEQFF. CDR3 sequence (DNA): TGTGCCAGCAGCTTAGCGAGGCTAGCGGGAGCGCGTAATGAGCAGTTCTTC.

The chain joins TRBV4-3 to TRBJ2-3; 9 bases fit TRBD1. The V and J ends lost 0 bases and 3 bases, in that order; junction bases with no gene match: 10. Germline CDR1 and CDR2: LGHNA and YSLEER. CDR3 length: 18 amino acids. The CDR3 DNA follows: TGCGCCAGCAGCCAAGAATACGCCGGGACAGGGCAGACAGATACGCAGTATTTT. This translates into CASSQEYAGTGQTDTQYF.

This chain connects TRBV30 to TRBJ2-1, with 9 bases identical to TRBD1. The CDR3 is 14 residues long. Germline loops: CDR1 GTSNPN, CDR2 SVGIG (reference sequence). V lost 1 base, J lost 4 bases, and 2 bases stayed unmatched. The CDR3 DNA reads TGTGCCTGGAGTGCGACAGGGGGGTACAATGAGCAGTTCTTC. Its protein product is CAWSATGGYNEQFF.

This chain connects TRBV30 to TRBJ2-7, with 8 bases fitting TRBD2. The germline CDR1 and CDR2 sequences are GTSNPN and SVGIG (reference sequence). Losses at the gene ends were 2 bases for V and 6 bases for J; bases not matched to a gene: 3. There are 12 residues in the CDR3. The CDR3 DNA reads as TGTGCCTGGAGTACTAGCGGCTTCGAGCAGTACTTC. Residues: CAWSTSGFEQYF.

The rearrangement joins TRBV11-3 to TRBJ1-3; D uncertain. The CDR3 totals 13 residues. The germline V gene has CDR1 SGHNT and CDR2 YENEEA. V dropped 2 bases and J dropped 3 bases, with 5 bases sitting between them. The CDR3 loop is CASSLIYGNTIYF. CDR3 nucleotide sequence: TGTGCCAGCAGCTTAATCTATGGAAACACCATATATTTT.

The chain employs TRBV10-1 and TRBJ2-7, with 14 bases matching TRBD2. J gave up 1 base and V 4 bases, and 9 bases lay outside the gene matches. Germline CDR1 WNHNN, CDR2 SYGVQD (reference sequence). CDR3 length equals 18 residues. CDR3 region: CASSAAGLAGEGSYEQYF. The CDR3 DNA sequence: TGCGCCAGCAGTGCCGCGGGACTAGCGGGAGAGGGATCCTACGAGCAGTACTTC.

V usage is TRBV6-5 and J usage is TRBJ1-6; D is undetermined. CDR3 length: 15 amino acids. Germline V gives CDR1 MNHEY, CDR2 SVGAGI. Trimming removed 5 bases at V and 8 bases at J, with 16 bases between. The CDR3 bases are TGTGCCAGCAGTAACACAAGGAGAATTTATTCACCCCTCCACTTT. Its protein product is CASSNTRRIYSPLHF.

The rearrangement joins TRBV6-6 to TRBJ1-2; tentatively, D is TRBD1 (6 bases). Germline V gene data show CDR1 as MNHNY and CDR2 as SVGAGI (reference sequence). This CDR3 comprises 15 residues. Trimming removed 2 bases from V and 4 bases from J, with 14 bases in between. The CDR3 loop is CASSYGPGDGYGYTF. The CDR3 DNA reads TGTGCCAGCAGTTACGGGCCAGGGGATGGCTATGGCTACACCTTC.

The gene calls are TRBV19 and TRBJ1-1; D remains ambiguous. Germline-derived CDR1 and CDR2 are LNHDA and SQIVND (reference sequence). The CDR3 runs to 15 residues. Deletions cut 6 bases from V and 3 bases from J, with 17 bases between. CDR3 bases: TGTGCCAGTAGGTCCACCCGTTTCGGGGACACTGAAGCTTTCTTT. Its translation is CASRSTRFGDTEAFF.

The CDR3 region is CASSSTSGRETQYF. The CDR3 region has the DNA TGCGCCAGCAGCTCGACTAGCGGGAGGGAGACCCAGTACTTC. V is TRBV5-1 and J is TRBJ2-5, with TRBD2 matching over 13 bases. The germline gives CDR1 SGHRS, CDR2 YFSETQ. The CDR3 sequence is 14 residues long. V gave up 3 bases and J gave up 5 bases; unmatched junction bases: 1.

This rearrangement joins TRBV19 to TRBJ1-2; 12 positions agree with TRBD1. Germline CDR1 LNHDA, CDR2 SQIVND (reference sequence). Trimming removed 7 bases from V and 9 bases from J; junction bases left unmatched: 12. The CDR3 has 15 residues. Here the CDR3 reads CASTIRGQGARRYTF. In DNA form, the CDR3 reads TGTGCCAGTACCATAAGGGGACAGGGGGCCAGACGCTACACCTTC.

As concerns this clone: Other DNA sequences in this specimen translate into the identical CDR3. The V gene is TRBV6-1, the J gene TRBJ1-3, with 7 bases matching TRBD1. Germline CDR1 and CDR2: MNHNS and SASEGT. V dropped 4 bases and J dropped 0; count of bases not matched to a gene: 15. This CDR3 region has 19 residues. CDR3 loop: CASSGRDSPLTNSGNTIYF. CDR3 bases: TGTGCCAGCAGTGGACGGGACAGTCCCCTTACGAACTCTGGAAACACCATATATTTT.

The chain employs TRBV11-2 and TRBJ2-5; 10 bases fit TRBD2. CDR1 SGHAT and CDR2 FQNNGV come from the germline V gene. Unmatched junction bases numbered 12, after V lost 3 bases and J lost 5 bases. This CDR3 has 17 amino acids. The CDR3 nucleotides are TGTGCCAGCAGCTTCTCCTCCGTAGCGGGGGGCTTGGAGACCCAGTACTTC. Amino acid sequence: CASSFSSVAGGLETQYF.

V and J are TRBV2 and TRBJ2-3; tentatively, D is TRBD2 (6 bases). Trimming cost V 7 bases and J 4 bases, with 15 bases left between them. CDR1 is SNHLY, CDR2 FYNNEI, per germline. The CDR3 runs to 14 residues. DNA of the CDR3: TGTGCCAGCAAACCGGACTATCCCCCAGATACGCAGTATTTT. It translates to CASKPDYPPDTQYF. Using reference TRBV2 and TRBJ2-3 for the parts outside the CDR3, the full variable domain is EPEVTQTPSHQVTQMGQEVILRCVPISNHLYFYWYRQILGQKVEFLVSFYNNEISEKSEIFDDQFSVERPDGSNFTLKIRSTKLEDSAMYFCASKPDYPPDTQYFGPGTRLTVL.

V gene TRBV10-3 combines with J gene TRBJ1-5, with 7 nucleotides matching TRBD1. This CDR3 region has 15 residues. The junction had 10 bases not matched to a gene; V was cut back by 6 bases and J by 5 bases. Germline lookup yields CDR1 ENHRY and CDR2 SYGVKD. The DNA for the CDR3 is TGTGCCATCAGCGCAACAGGGGATATGGATCAGCCCCAGCATTTT. Translation: CAISATGDMDQPQHF.

The chain carries TRBV7-2 and TRBJ2-3; 9 positions match TRBD2. The junction had 8 bases not matched to a gene; V was cut back by 6 bases and J by 4 bases. There are 15 residues in the CDR3. Germline V gene data show CDR1 as SGHTA and CDR2 as FQGNSA. The CDR3 reads CASRISGSSADTQYF. DNA of the CDR3: TGTGCCAGCAGGATTAGCGGGAGTTCCGCAGATACGCAGTATTTT.

For the CDR3, the DNA is TGCGCCAGCAGCAATAAGAAACAGGGGAACACTGAAGCTTTCTTT. Translated: CASSNKKQGNTEAFF. The chain carries TRBV4-1 and TRBJ1-1; possibly TRBD1 for D (6 bases). This CDR3 is built from 15 residues. V lost 5 bases and J lost 1, with 14 bases in between. Germline V lookup: CDR1 MGHRA, CDR2 YSYEKL.

The gene calls are TRBV7-8 and TRBJ2-7; 9 bases line up with TRBD2. Losses at the gene ends were 8 bases for V and 2 bases for J; bases not matched to a gene: 7. This CDR3 comprises 14 residues. Germline CDR1 is SGHVS and CDR2 is FQNEAQ. The CDR3 protein is CASGRTSAAYEQYF. CDR3 nucleotide sequence: TGTGCCAGCGGCAGGACTAGCGCTGCCTACGAGCAGTACTTC.